These 26 T cell receptor beta chains originate from one sample sequenced in a study of PD-L1 blockade in urothelial cancer. The time point denotes: pretreatment peripheral blood. Sequenced by immunoSEQ multiplex PCR; TCRdb stores in-frame clones only, minus some. Of tens of thousands of clones in the sample, about 85% are singletons; the top ten hold about a sixth. The sequences come from PBMCs, collected around atezolizumab (anti-PD-L1) treatment. Receptors originate from a man between 65 and 85 years old with urothelial cancer.

For the CDR3, the DNA is TGTGCCATCAGTGTGGGGCTGGAACGCTACGAGCAGTACTTC. It encodes CAISVGLERYEQYF. This rearrangement joins TRBV10-3 to TRBJ2-7; weak D call: TRBD1 (5 bases). Per the germline V gene, CDR1 is ENHRY and CDR2 is SYGVKD. This CDR3 has 14 amino acids. Deletions cut 4 bases from V and 3 bases from J, with 13 bases between.

V is TRBV29-1 and J is TRBJ1-1; 7 bases are shared with TRBD1. Per the germline V gene, CDR1 is SQVTM and CDR2 is ANQGSEA. This CDR3 is 11 amino acids long. J lost 6 bases, V lost 6 bases, and 4 bases had no gene match. This chain's CDR3 is CSVQQGSEAFF. CDR3 bases: TGCAGCGTACAACAGGGGTCTGAAGCTTTCTTT.

This clone was seen just once. The genes are TRBV28 and TRBJ1-2, with D perhaps matching TRBD1 (6 bases). This CDR3 has 14 amino acids. Trimming stripped 3 bases from V and 7 bases from J, with 15 bases between. CDR1 and CDR2 from the germline V gene are MDHEN and SYDVKM. The CDR3 DNA reads TGTGCCAGCAGTTTGGGGGGCGGGAGGCCTGGCTACACCTTC. Translation: CASSLGGGRPGYTF.

The V gene is TRBV5-6, the J gene TRBJ2-7, with D unclear. V lost 4 bases and J lost 7, with 15 bases in between. The length of the CDR3 is 13 residues. Germline-derived CDR1 and CDR2 are SGHDT and YYEEEE. CDR3 in DNA: TGTGCCAGCAGCCCGCAGTATGGGCAAGAGCAGTACTTC. This sequence encodes CASSPQYGQEQYF.

The V and J genes are TRBV11-2 and TRBJ2-7; D call uncertain. Deletions cut 1 base from V and 3 bases from J, with 7 bases between. This CDR3 contains 13 residues. Germline V lookup: CDR1 SGHAT, CDR2 FQNNGV. The chain's CDR3 is CASSLVDFYEQYF. Here the CDR3 DNA reads TGTGCCAGCAGCTTAGTAGACTTCTACGAGCAGTACTTC.

The rearrangement joins TRBV19 to TRBJ2-7, with TRBD2 matching over 11 bases. V gave up 5 bases and J gave up 3 bases; unmatched junction bases: 6. This CDR3 comprises 15 residues. Germline assignment: CDR1 LNHDA and CDR2 SQIVND (reference sequence). CDR3 DNA sequence: TGTGCCAGTAGTGTTCTAGCGGGAGGTGGCTACGAGCAGTACTTC. This sequence encodes CASSVLAGGGYEQYF.

The chain recombines TRBV29-1 with TRBJ2-5; D is possibly TRBD1 (6 bases). The V gene's germline CDR1 is SQVTM and CDR2 ANQGSEA. V was cut by 5 bases and J by 9 bases, with 10 bases left in between. This CDR3 contains 10 residues. CDR3 DNA: TGCAGCGTTACAGGGAAGGCCCAGTACTTC. This translates into CSVTGKAQYF.

The chain joins TRBV2 to TRBJ2-7, with 9 bases lining up with TRBD2. V dropped 4 bases and J dropped 6; count of bases not matched to a gene: 7. Per germline, CDR1 SNHLY and CDR2 FYNNEI. This CDR3 has 14 residues. As DNA, the CDR3 is TGTGCCAGCAGTGGAACTAGCGGGTTGCTCGAGCAGTACTTC. This codes for CASSGTSGLLEQYF.

This chain links TRBV5-1 with TRBJ2-7; D is possibly TRBD1 (6 bases). V lost 6 bases, J lost 3 bases, and 13 bases lay in between. The V gene's germline CDR1 is SGHRS and CDR2 YFSETQ. The CDR3 covers 13 residues. The CDR3 DNA follows: TGCGCCAGCAAAGGGGACACCTACTACGAGCAGTACTTC. As protein: CASKGDTYYEQYF.

The gene calls are TRBV5-4 and TRBJ2-7; 8 bases map to TRBD2. Germline trimming cut 3 bases from V and 2 bases from J; bases unmatched to any gene: 10. The CDR3 is made up of 16 amino acids. Germline V CDR1 and CDR2: SGHNT, YYREEE (reference sequence). The CDR3 DNA reads TGTGCCAGCAGCTCAGGAGGTAGCGGGGCACCCTACGAGCAGTACTTC. As protein: CASSSGGSGAPYEQYF.

This clone was seen a handful of times. The chain carries TRBV28 and TRBJ2-7; weak D call: TRBD2 (6 bases). V lost 1 base to trimming and J lost 6 bases, with 16 bases between them. CDR3 size: 15 residues. CDR1 is MDHEN, CDR2 SYDVKM, per germline. The CDR3 region has the DNA TGTGCCAGCAGTTTATTGGCGGACTACCTGGGCGAGCAGTACTTC. It is translated as CASSLLADYLGEQYF.

The chain couples TRBV7-8 to TRBJ1-1; no clear D gene. V dropped 1 base and J dropped 11 bases, with 14 bases sitting between them. The germline CDR1 and CDR2 sequences are SGHVS and FQNEAQ. This CDR3 has 13 residues. CDR3 amino acids: CASSLGMSLQAFF. In DNA form, the CDR3 reads TGTGCCAGCAGCTTAGGGATGAGTTTACAGGCTTTCTTT.

Many counts were recorded for this clone. This chain links TRBV11-2 with TRBJ1-2; D is possibly TRBD1 (6 bases). The CDR3 is made up of 15 amino acids. CDR1 is SGHAT and CDR2 is FQNNGV in the germline V gene. The V end lost 5 bases, the J end lost 5 bases, and 18 bases lay between the germline ends. CDR3 sequence reads: CASSPGGGPGYGYTF. The CDR3 coding sequence is TGTGCCAGCAGCCCCGGCGGGGGGCCAGGGTATGGCTACACCTTC.

The DNA for the CDR3 is TGTGCCAGCAGTTCCCTGGGCGGCGGACAGGGGGCTATAGATACGCAGTATTTT. Residues: CASSSLGGGQGAIDTQYF. The chain recombines TRBV27 with TRBJ2-3, with TRBD1 matching over 11 bases. The CDR3 spans 18 residues. Germline-derived CDR1 and CDR2 are MNHEY and SMNVEV (reference sequence). V shed 4 bases and J 5 bases; nucleotides not matched to a gene: 14.

This chain uses TRBV30 with TRBJ2-1, with 11 nucleotides matching TRBD2. The CDR3 has 13 amino acids. With V trimmed by 3 bases and J by 15 bases, 10 bases remained unmatched. Germline values: CDR1 GTSNPN, CDR2 SVGIG (reference sequence). The CDR3 sequence is CAWSPIRLAGLFF. The CDR3 DNA sequence: TGTGCCTGGAGCCCGATCCGACTAGCGGGACTGTTCTTC. Variable domain in full (rest from reference TRBV30 and TRBJ2-1): SQTIHQWPATLVQPVGSPLSLECTVEGTSNPNLYWYRQAAGRGLQLLFYSVGIGQISSEVPQNLSASRPQDRQFILSSKKLLLSDSGFYLCAWSPIRLAGLFFGPGTRLTVL.

This sequence joins TRBV2 and TRBJ2-3; D unresolved. Germline V gives CDR1 SNHLY, CDR2 FYNNEI. The CDR3 has 14 amino acids. V was cut by 4 bases and J by 2 bases, with 10 bases left in between. Here the CDR3 reads CASSVSRFTDTQYF. The CDR3, as DNA: TGTGCCAGCAGTGTATCGCGGTTCACAGATACGCAGTATTTT.

The J gene is TRBJ2-4, the V gene TRBV5-5; 13 bases are shared with TRBD2. The CDR3 runs to 14 residues. Per germline, CDR1 SGHKS and CDR2 YYEKEE (reference sequence). The V gene end was trimmed by 2 bases and the J gene end by 10 bases; junction bases not matched to a gene: 3. This CDR3 reads CASSLTLAGGIQYF. CDR3 nucleotide sequence: TGTGCCAGCAGCTTAACACTAGCGGGAGGGATTCAGTACTTC.

The rearrangement uses TRBV2 and TRBJ2-7; D remains unclear. Looked up from germline, CDR1 is SNHLY and CDR2 is FYNNEI. The CDR3 loop spans 12 amino acids. Trimming removed 9 bases at V and 2 bases at J, with 11 bases between. This CDR3 reads CASSVVAYEQYF. The CDR3 DNA sequence: TGTGCCAGTTCGGTAGTAGCCTACGAGCAGTACTTC. Full variable domain (missing parts from reference TRBV2 and TRBJ2-7): EPEVTQTPSHQVTQMGQEVILRCVPISNHLYFYWYRQILGQKVEFLVSFYNNEISEKSEIFDDQFSVERPDGSNFTLKIRSTKLEDSAMYFCASSVVAYEQYFGPGTRLTVT.

The chain links TRBV7-9 to TRBJ2-5, with a possible D match to TRBD2 (6 bases). CDR1 and CDR2 from the germline V gene are SEHNR and FQNEAQ (reference sequence). CDR3 length: 18 residues. Between the trimmed V and J ends, which lost 1 base and 4 bases, there was a span of 22 bases. The CDR3 is CASSLDYRAREAGETQYF. The DNA of the CDR3 is TGTGCCAGCAGCTTAGACTATCGCGCTAGAGAAGCGGGAGAGACCCAGTACTTC. Combining the CDR3 with reference TRBV7-9 and TRBJ2-5 gives the whole variable domain DTGVSQNPRHKITKRGQNVTFRCDPISEHNRLYWYRQTLGQGPEFLTYFQNEAQLEKSRLLSDRFSAERPKGSFSTLEIQRTEQGDSAMYLCASSLDYRAREAGETQYFGPGTRLLVL.

This clone showed up just a few times. The chain is built from TRBV5-1 and TRBJ1-4; D gene uncertain. Germline V gene data show CDR1 as SGHRS and CDR2 as YFSETQ. The CDR3 length is 15 residues. V shed 0 bases and J shed 0 bases, with 6 bases lying between them. CDR3 protein: CASSLVGATNEKLFF. Written as DNA, the CDR3 is TGCGCCAGCAGCTTGGTGGGAGCAACTAATGAAAAACTGTTTTTT.

V is TRBV7-2 and J is TRBJ2-1; 12 nucleotides match TRBD2. V shed 5 bases and J 5 bases; nucleotides not matched to a gene: 4. The CDR3 runs 15 residues. The germline V gene has CDR1 SGHTA and CDR2 FQGNSA. The CDR3 is CASSRLAGDHNEQFF. CDR3 bases: TGTGCCAGCAGCCGACTAGCGGGAGACCACAATGAGCAGTTCTTC.

This rearrangement joins TRBV6-1 to TRBJ1-4, with TRBD1 matching 10 bases. V lost 3 bases and J lost 4; bases outside the gene matches: 5. The germline gives CDR1 MNHNS, CDR2 SASEGT. This CDR3 has 16 residues. In DNA, the CDR3 is TGTGCCAGCAGTGACCCCGGACAGGGGGATAATGAAAAACTGTTTTTT. This codes for CASSDPGQGDNEKLFF.

The chain has TRBV4-1 and TRBJ2-1; TRBD1 is a possible D gene (6 bases). This CDR3 is built from 14 residues. Germline assignment: CDR1 MGHRA and CDR2 YSYEKL. Trimming took 1 base from V and 10 from J, leaving 14 bases between them. CDR3 in amino acids: CASSQVSRGEEQFF. The CDR3 DNA sequence: TGCGCCAGCAGCCAAGTAAGCAGGGGAGAAGAGCAGTTCTTC.

This clone was seen a handful of times. V gene TRBV7-3 combines with J gene TRBJ2-1; 12 nucleotides line up with TRBD2. CDR1 and CDR2 (germline): SGHTA, FQGTGA. Germline trimming cut 5 bases from V and 5 bases from J; bases unmatched to any gene: 4. The CDR3 length is 15 residues. This chain's CDR3 is CASSPGLAGNNEQFF. For the CDR3, the DNA is TGTGCCAGCAGCCCTGGACTAGCGGGAAACAATGAGCAGTTCTTC.

The genes are TRBV11-3 and TRBJ2-1; 13 bases map to TRBD2. This CDR3 contains 15 residues. The V segment lost 5 bases and the J segment 9 bases; nucleotides outside the gene matches: 7. Germline values: CDR1 SGHNT, CDR2 YENEEA. The CDR3 is CASSPGLAGVGEQFF. CDR3 coding DNA: TGTGCCAGCAGCCCCGGACTAGCGGGAGTTGGTGAGCAGTTCTTC.

The gene calls are TRBV15 and TRBJ1-2; D is uncertain. Deletions cut 0 bases from V and 2 bases from J, with 7 bases between. CDR1 is LNHNV, CDR2 YYDKDF, per germline (reference sequence). The CDR3 covers 14 residues. CDR3 loop: CATSRDRVNYGYTF. Written as DNA, the CDR3 is TGTGCCACCAGCAGAGATCGGGTGAACTATGGCTACACCTTC.